These T cell receptor beta chains were read from a single sample in a study of CD8 T cells in ankylosing spondylitis. MiXCR was run by TCRdb on the 5' RACE reads, yielding one entry per CDR3 protein. The profile shows about 500,000 distinct CDR3 sequences, roughly 13% of them singletons. Sequencing was performed on blood, either unsorted or a sorted T cell fraction (not recorded which). The receptors stem from a male donor with ankylosing spondylitis. The CDR3 runs from the conserved cysteine through the conserved F or W. A D gene is named only where the DNA matches it firmly. Where a row states a size, it is once, few, many or the class of an expanded clone; other rows omit it.

>TRBD2|TRBJ2-1|TRBV24-1|19|NA
TGTGCCACCAGTGATTTAACTAGCGGGAGCCTCGGCGCCTACAATGAGCAGTTCTTC
CATSDLTSGSLGAYNEQFF
>NA|TRBJ1-1|TRBV29-1|14|NA
TGCAGCGTTGTGGGACTCGTGACCGACACTGAAGCTTTCTTT
CSVVGLVTDTEAFF
>NA|TRBJ2-2|TRBV4-1|15|many
TGCGCCAGCAGCCAAGATCTGGGTAACACCGGGGAGCTGTTTTTT
CASSQDLGNTGELFF
>NA|TRBJ2-3|TRBV20-1|15|NA
TGCAGTGCTAGAGATCGCCTCGGAAGCACAGATACGCAGTATTTT
CSARDRLGSTDTQYF
>NA|TRBJ1-4|TRBV18|16|NA
TGTGCCAGCTCACCACGACCCAGGGATGGGGATGAAAAACTGTTTTTT
CASSPRPRDGDEKLFF
>NA|TRBJ2-5|TRBV29-1|11|NA
TGCAGCCCCCGTGTGAAAGAGACCCAGTACTTC
CSPRVKETQYF
>TRBD1|TRBJ1-2|TRBV7-2|15|NA
TGTGCCAGCAGCGCCGGGACAGGGCTGGACTATGGCTACACCTTC
CASSAGTGLDYGYTF
>TRBD2|TRBJ2-3|TRBV5-1|15|NA
TGCGCCAGCAGCTTGGGGAGGGACTACACAGATACGCAGTATTTT
CASSLGRDYTDTQYF
>TRBD1|TRBJ1-2|TRBV6-1|14|NA
TGTGCCAGCAGTGAAGCGGGACAGCTCTATGGCTACACCTTC
CASSEAGQLYGYTF
>NA|TRBJ2-2|TRBV5-1|16|NA
TGCGCCAGCAGCCCGGGTACCGGGACCCTTGTCGGGGAGCTGTTTTTT
CASSPGTGTLVGELFF
>NA|TRBJ1-5|TRBV11-2|13|many
TGTGCCAGCAGCCGGGACACCAATCAGCCCCAGCATTTT
CASSRDTNQPQHF
>NA|TRBJ2-2|TRBV10-3|14|few
TGTGCCATCAGTGAGACAGTTTCTGCCGGGGAGCTGTTTTTT
CAISETVSAGELFF
>NA|TRBJ2-5|TRBV5-1|14|NA
TGCGCCAGCAGCAGTGCGTCCCTTGGCGGGACCCAGTACTTC
CASSSASLGGTQYF
>TRBD2|TRBJ2-6|TRBV11-1|18|many
TGTGCCAGCACGGGACTAGCGGACAAATTCTCTGGGGCCAACGTCCTGACTTTC
CASTGLADKFSGANVLTF
>TRBD1|TRBJ1-1|TRBV20-1|15|many
TGCAGTGCTAGGGACAGGGCTAGAATGAACACTGAAGCTTTCTTT
CSARDRARMNTEAFF
>NA|TRBJ1-1|TRBV10-1|13|few
TGCGCCAGCAGTGATGGACAATCAACTGAAGCTTTCTTT
CASSDGQSTEAFF
>TRBD2|TRBJ2-4|TRBV5-6|15|NA
TGTGCCAGCAGCTTGGCCCCGGGGGGTCGGGACATTCAGTACTTC
CASSLAPGGRDIQYF